This TCR beta chain was observed in a study of shared clonotypes between healthy human individuals. Points from the study as a whole: Naive CD4 clonotype sharing across a few donors was around 5%.

Sorted-subset replicate PCRs used around 200 ng of genomic DNA. This amount corresponded to some 32,000 T cell genomes. This table comes from immunoSEQ multiplex PCR, and its TCRdb copy is limited to in-frame clones, with some not included. The sample holds millions of clones; roughly 96% are singletons and the top ten take roughly 0.13%. In the case of this clone: What it binds is not known.

Per germline, CDR1 MNHEY and CDR2 SVGAGI. The CDR3 sequence is 14 residues long. V was cut by 6 bases and J by 6 bases, with 14 bases left in between. The clonotype was recovered from a young man in good health. The V and J genes are TRBV6-5 and TRBJ2-2; a weak D match, TRBD1 (8 bases). Material: naive CD4+ T cells sorted from blood. Specified subset: CD45RA+ positively selected. In DNA, the CDR3 is TGTGCCAGCAGCCCACAGGGGGGGGCCGGGGAGCTGTTTTTT. It specifies CASSPQGGAGELFF.